A single sample gave rise to the 17 T cell receptor beta chains below, sequenced in a study of T cell repertoires in cytomegalovirus infection. TCRdb analysed the reads with MiXCR anew, one entry per CDR3 protein. The sample records fewer than 1,000,000 distinct CDR3 sequences, approximately 32% being singletons. These receptors have no identified antigens. This specimen consisted of cultured CD8+ T cells from PBMCs, obtained from culture after CMV antigen stimulation. All receptors come from a human donor in good health (CMV status not recorded). Some clones in this sample may be carry-over from other donors' samples.

This clonotype was seen more than once but under ten times. J is TRBJ1-4 and V is TRBV4-3, with 7 bases matching TRBD1. There are 13 residues in the CDR3. V trimming: 8 bases; J trimming: 8 bases; junction bases outside the gene matches: 8. Germline CDR1 is LGHNA and CDR2 is YSLEER. This CDR3 is CASAGGVGEKLFF. In nucleotides, the CDR3 is TGCGCCAGCGCAGGGGGAGTAGGCGAAAAACTGTTTTTT.

Concerning this clonotype itself: With a much larger clone just one base away, this may be a read error. The rearrangement links TRBV7-6 to TRBJ1-1; 7 bases map to TRBD1. This CDR3 contains 15 residues. Germline V gene lookup returns CDR1 SGHVS and CDR2 FNYEAQ. CDR3 sequence reads: CASSLRTGKNTQAFF. The CDR3 region has the DNA TGTGCCAGCAGCCTTCGGACAGGCAAGAACACTCAAGCTTTCTTT.

The chain links TRBV19 to TRBJ1-5; D is undetermined. CDR1 and CDR2 (germline): LNHDA, SQIVND (reference sequence). The V end was cut by 5 bases, the J end by 0 bases, with 8 bases between. The CDR3 has 14 amino acids. The CDR3 nucleotides are TGTGCCAGTAGTTTCCAATATAGCAATCAGCCCCAGCATTTT. This sequence encodes CASSFQYSNQPQHF.

At least ten counts were recorded for this clonotype. J is TRBJ1-6 and V is TRBV7-2; no definite D call. Trimming left V 1 base short and J 7 bases short, with 11 bases between. The CDR3 length is 15 residues. The germline gives CDR1 SGHTA, CDR2 FQGNSA. The CDR3 sequence: CASSLVEATNSPLHF. The CDR3 DNA is TGTGCCAGCAGCTTAGTAGAGGCGACAAATTCACCCCTCCACTTT.

This clonotype came up a few times. The V gene is TRBV12-3 or TRBV12-4, the J gene TRBJ1-5; a possible D gene is TRBD1 (6 bases). The V gene lost 7 bases and the J gene lost 3 bases, with 10 bases spanning the gap. This CDR3 contains 13 residues. The CDR3 DNA reads TGTGCCAGCAAACAGGGTAACAATCAGCCCCAGCATTTT. It specifies CASKQGNNQPQHF.

In the case of this clonotype: One end of the junction fails to match germline, which may point to a read error. This chain connects TRBV7-6 to TRBJ2-4; 10 bases map to TRBD2. Germline loops: CDR1 SGHVS, CDR2 FNYEAQ. The CDR3 is made up of 14 amino acids. The CDR3 nucleotides are TGTGTCAGCAGCTTGGGAGCGGGGGGGAACATTCAGTACTTC. Its protein is CVSSLGAGGNIQYF.

This clonotype was seen only a few times. The chain uses TRBV7-6 and TRBJ2-5; the D gene is possibly TRBD1 (6 bases). From germline, CDR1 is SGHVS and CDR2 FNYEAQ. The CDR3 covers 11 residues. With 5 bases removed from V and 11 bases from J, the gap between germline ends came to 12 bases. In nucleotides, the CDR3 is TGTGCCAGCAGCGTGGCCCAGGGGCAGTACTTC. Protein product: CASSVAQGQYF.

The table lists this clonotype with a few counts. The chain couples TRBV27 to TRBJ1-2; 8 nucleotides match TRBD1. The J segment lost 2 bases and the V segment lost 5 bases, leaving 10 bases of the junction unmatched. The germline V gene has CDR1 MNHEY and CDR2 SMNVEV (reference sequence). The CDR3 has 16 amino acids. The CDR3 sequence is CASSTGTGLTNYGYTF. In DNA form, the CDR3 reads TGTGCCAGCAGTACAGGGACAGGACTTACGAACTATGGCTACACCTTC.

This clonotype has only a few counts. CDR3 DNA sequence: TGCAGCGTCGTAACCTATTTTAGGGAGGAAAAACTGTTTTTT. Its translation: CSVVTYFREEKLFF. The chain combines TRBV29-1 with TRBJ1-4; D remains unclear. This CDR3 is built from 14 residues. Germline V lookup: CDR1 SQVTM, CDR2 ANQGSEA. V gave up 6 bases and J gave up 8 bases, with 19 bases separating them.

This clonotype was counted ten times or more. The chain combines TRBV7-9 with TRBJ2-1; 10 bases line up with TRBD2. The CDR3 has 19 residues. The germline V gene has CDR1 SEHNR and CDR2 FQNEAQ (reference sequence). V lost 2 bases and J lost 0; bases outside the gene matches: 10. The CDR3 reads CASSLRSSGGLSSYNEQFF. As DNA, the CDR3 is TGTGCCAGCAGCTTACGGTCTAGCGGGGGCCTGAGCTCCTACAATGAGCAGTTCTTC.

The chain combines TRBV15 with TRBJ2-1; no clear D gene. There are 11 residues in the CDR3. V lost 0 bases, J lost 10 bases, and 4 bases lay in between. Looked up from germline, CDR1 is LNHNV and CDR2 is YYDKDF (reference sequence). Here the CDR3 DNA reads TGTGCCACCAGCAGAGATGGAGAGCAGTTCTTC. Its translation: CATSRDGEQFF.

This clonotype came up a few times. The CDR3 region is CASSLDRGSNYGYTF. The CDR3 DNA is TGTGCCAGCAGCTTAGACAGGGGGTCCAACTATGGCTACACCTTC. The V call is TRBV7-8, the J call TRBJ1-2; 8 nucleotides match TRBD1. J was trimmed by 2 bases and V by 1 base; bases with no gene match: 3. Germline V gives CDR1 SGHVS, CDR2 FQNEAQ. The CDR3 contains 15 residues.

As regards this clonotype: Germline is not matched at one junction end, which may reflect a read error. The rearrangement links TRBV6-2 or TRBV6-3 to TRBJ1-2; possible D gene TRBD1, 5 bases. The length of the CDR3 is 17 residues. From germline, CDR1 is MNHEY and CDR2 SVGEGT. This chain's CDR3 is CVSSYDGRTGLSYGYTF. As DNA, the CDR3 is TGTGTCAGCAGTTACGACGGAAGAACAGGCCTTTCCTATGGCTACACCTTC.

This chain uses TRBV11-3 with TRBJ2-5; tentatively, D is TRBD2 (5 bases). The V and J ends lost 5 bases and 9 bases respectively, with 16 bases between them. The CDR3 loop spans 13 amino acids. The V gene's germline CDR1 is SGHNT and CDR2 YENEEA. CDR3 protein: CASSPRMEEAQYF. The CDR3, as DNA: TGTGCCAGCAGCCCGAGGATGGAGGAGGCCCAGTACTTC.

This clonotype appeared a single time. Just one base apart from a much larger clone, this may be a read error. V gene TRBV7-2 combines with J gene TRBJ2-5; 8 nucleotides line up with TRBD2. Germline assignment: CDR1 SGHTA and CDR2 FQGNSA. The V segment lost 0 bases and the J segment 3 bases; nucleotides outside the gene matches: 6. CDR3 length: 16 amino acids. The CDR3 reads CASSLALGLAKETQYF. DNA of the CDR3: TGTGCCAGCAGCTTAGCTCTCGGACTAGCTAAAGAGACCCAGTACTTC.

This clonotype was found many times. This sequence joins TRBV7-9 and TRBJ2-6, with 9 bases matching TRBD1. This CDR3 has 18 amino acids. Looked up from germline, CDR1 is SEHNR and CDR2 is FQNEAQ (reference sequence). With V trimmed by 7 bases and J by 1 base, 11 bases remained unmatched. The CDR3 DNA reads as TGTGCCAGCATCGGACCGGGACAGGGACGTTCTGGGGCCAACGTCCTGACTTTC. It codes for CASIGPGQGRSGANVLTF.

This clonotype was seen a handful of times. This chain connects TRBV20-1 to TRBJ1-2; 8 bases are shared with TRBD1. The CDR3 runs to 14 residues. Germline loops: CDR1 DFQATT, CDR2 SNEGSKA (reference sequence). J was trimmed by 6 bases and V by 1 base; bases with no gene match: 7. The CDR3: CSARALGQGDGYTF. The CDR3 DNA reads as TGCAGTGCTAGAGCCCTCGGACAGGGTGATGGCTACACCTTC.